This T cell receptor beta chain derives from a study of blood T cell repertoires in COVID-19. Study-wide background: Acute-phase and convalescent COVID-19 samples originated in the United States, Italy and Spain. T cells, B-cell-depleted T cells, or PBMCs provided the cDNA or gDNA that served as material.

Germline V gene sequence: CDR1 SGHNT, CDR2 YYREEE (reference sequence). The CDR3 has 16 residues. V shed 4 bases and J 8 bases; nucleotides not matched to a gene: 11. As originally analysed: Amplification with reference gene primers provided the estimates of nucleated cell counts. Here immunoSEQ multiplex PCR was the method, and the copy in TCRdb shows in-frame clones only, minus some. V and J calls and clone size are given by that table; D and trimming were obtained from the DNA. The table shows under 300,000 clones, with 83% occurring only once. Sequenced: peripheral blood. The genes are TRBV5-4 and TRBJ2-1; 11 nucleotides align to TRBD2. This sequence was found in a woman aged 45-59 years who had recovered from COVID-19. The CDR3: CASSLKLAGVTDEQFF. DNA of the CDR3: TGTGCCAGCAGCCTTAAACTAGCGGGAGTTACCGATGAGCAGTTCTTC.